The clone carrying this TCR beta chain appeared a few times. Stated time point: patch test 1, 2 weeks after DPC sensitization. Treatment noted: therapeutic diphenylcyclopropenone sensitization with weekly scalp DPC. Each CDR3 protein gets one entry after TCRdb re-called the RACE reads with MiXCR. The sample consists of 370,000 or so distinct CDR3 sequences, roughly 4.8% of them appearing once. Trimming took 3 bases from V and 6 from J, leaving 9 bases between them. Germline V CDR1 and CDR2: DFQATT, SNEGSKA (reference sequence). The CDR3 consists of 12 residues. These data are taken from a study of human T cells and chemical hapten exposure.

The material sequenced was whole blood, taken in connection with sensitization to the hapten diphenylcyclopropenone (DPC). The receptor was isolated from a woman in her 50s with alopecia areata. Some clones in this sample may be carry-over from other donors' samples. This chain joins TRBV20-1 and TRBJ2-1; D gene uncertain. The CDR3 region has the DNA TGCAGTGCTAGCCCGCCTAGCAATGAGCAGTTCTTC. This encodes CSASPPSNEQFF.